These 32 T cell receptor beta chains were sequenced from one sample in a study of CD8 T cells in Susac syndrome. RNA was extracted with the RNeasy kit, and a quantity of roughly 0.5 to 1 ug was reverse transcribed using random hexamers. Via MiXCR, TCRdb re-called the immunoSEQ multiplex PCR reads, giving one row per CDR3 protein. In the table there are under 150,000 distinct CDR3 sequences, approximately 94% of which are singletons. The sequencing sample was made of CD4+ T cells from PBMCs. The receptors derive from a human donor with multiple sclerosis.

The CDR3 loop reads CASQISGANVLTF. As DNA, the CDR3 is TGTGCTTCTCAGATCTCTGGGGCCAACGTCCTGACTTTC. The rearrangement links TRBV7-8 to TRBJ2-6; D call uncertain. The CDR3 is 13 residues long. Germline assignment: CDR1 SGHVS and CDR2 FQNEAQ.

The chain combines TRBV12-3 or TRBV12-4 with TRBJ2-7, with a possible D match to TRBD2 (6 bases). This CDR3 has 16 residues. Trimming shortened V by 3 bases and J by 1 base, and 16 bases separated the two germline ends. The CDR3 protein is CASSLGGKGGSYEQYF. The CDR3 DNA is TGTGCCAGCAGTTTGGGCGGGAAGGGCGGTTCCTACGAGCAGTACTTC.

The rearrangement joins TRBV27 to TRBJ2-7; possibly TRBD1 for D (6 bases). The V end was cut by 4 bases, the J end by 1 base, with 14 bases between. CDR3 size: 15 residues. From germline, CDR1 is MNHEY and CDR2 SMNVEV (reference sequence). In DNA form, the CDR3 reads TGTGCCAGCAGTTCCCGCCCGACAGGTTCCTACGAGCAGTACTTC. Protein product: CASSSRPTGSYEQYF.

The chain couples TRBV7-2 to TRBJ1-2; no clear D gene. The ends were cut back, 6 bases at V and 2 bases at J, with 13 bases in the middle. CDR3 size: 14 residues. Germline V CDR1 and CDR2: SGHTA, FQGNSA. As DNA, the CDR3 is TGTGCCAGCAGACGACCGACCGAGAACTATGGCTACACCTTC. It is translated as CASRRPTENYGYTF.

This sequence joins TRBV6-2 or TRBV6-3 and TRBJ2-7; D call uncertain. V lost 3 bases, J lost 0 bases, and 12 bases lay in between. Looked up from germline, CDR1 is MNHEY and CDR2 is SVGEGT. The CDR3 spans 15 residues. This CDR3 reads CASSYRTASSYEQYF. CDR3 DNA sequence: TGTGCCAGCAGTTATCGGACGGCCAGCTCCTACGAGCAGTACTTC.

V usage is TRBV5-1 and J usage is TRBJ1-1; D might be TRBD1 (6 bases). Germline lookup yields CDR1 SGHRS and CDR2 YFSETQ. V lost 4 bases, J lost 4 bases, and 23 bases lay in between. CDR3 length equals 17 residues. CDR3 bases: TGCGCCAGCAGCGGCGGGCAGGGGTCGTTTTTGGGCACTGAAGCTTTCTTT. Its protein product is CASSGGQGSFLGTEAFF. The full variable domain, with the rest looked up from reference TRBV5-1 and TRBJ1-1, is KAGVTQTPRYLIKTRGQQVTLSCSPISGHRSVSWYQQTPGQGLQFLFEYFSETQRNKGNFPGRFSGRQFSNSRSEMNVSTLELGDSALYLCASSGGQGSFLGTEAFFGQGTRLTVV.

This sequence joins TRBV6-5 and TRBJ1-1; D is undetermined. Germline CDR1 MNHEY, CDR2 SVGAGI. The CDR3 totals 14 residues. Trimming removed 7 bases at V and 4 bases at J, with 16 bases between. Written as DNA, the CDR3 is TGTGCCAGCAATCGTGCGGTAGGGCCCACTGAAGCTTTCTTT. Amino acid sequence: CASNRAVGPTEAFF.

The CDR3 spells CASSGDSTSGANVLTF. The DNA for the CDR3 is TGTGCCAGCAGTGGCGACTCCACCTCTGGGGCCAACGTCCTGACTTTC. The chain is built from TRBV6-1 and TRBJ2-6, with unresolved D. The CDR3 contains 16 residues. V dropped 4 bases and J dropped 0 bases, with 10 bases sitting between them. Germline CDR1 MNHNS, CDR2 SASEGT.

V and J are TRBV18 and TRBJ1-1; D ambiguous. Trimming left V 4 bases short and J 0 bases short, with 15 bases between. Looked up from germline, CDR1 is KGHSH and CDR2 is LQKENI. The CDR3 length is 16 residues. The CDR3 nucleotides are TGTGCCAGCTCACTACGCGACCCTCGGTTGAACACTGAAGCTTTCTTT. This gives the protein CASSLRDPRLNTEAFF.

The chain joins TRBV7-9 to TRBJ2-7; 10 bases fit TRBD1. V shed 4 bases and J 3 bases; nucleotides not matched to a gene: 6. The CDR3 runs to 15 residues. Germline CDR1 is SEHNR and CDR2 is FQNEAQ (reference sequence). CDR3 sequence reads: CASSSDRGLLYEQYF. CDR3 in DNA: TGTGCCAGCAGCTCAGACAGGGGGCTCCTCTACGAGCAGTACTTC.

The chain links TRBV5-6 to TRBJ2-1; TRBD1 matches at 9 bases. This CDR3 contains 15 residues. Trimming took 4 bases from V and 7 from J; bases not matched to a gene: 9. CDR1 and CDR2 from the germline V gene are SGHDT and YYEEEE. CDR3: CASSRPSGTGNEQFF. The CDR3, as DNA: TGTGCCAGCAGCCGACCTTCCGGGACAGGGAATGAGCAGTTCTTC. The complete variable domain, with remaining parts taken from reference TRBV5-6 and TRBJ2-1, reads DAGVTQSPTHLIKTRGQQVTLRCSPKSGHDTVSWYQQALGQGPQFIFQYYEEEERQRGNFPDRFSGHQFPNYSSELNVNALLLGDSALYLCASSRPSGTGNEQFFGPGTRLTVL.

The chain is built from TRBV12-3 or TRBV12-4 and TRBJ1-1, with a tentative D call TRBD1 (5 bases). The CDR3 consists of 14 residues. V was trimmed by 1 base and J by 4 bases, leaving 10 bases between them. CDR3 residues: CASSLGQPGTEAFF. In DNA, the CDR3 is TGTGCCAGCAGTTTAGGACAGCCAGGCACTGAAGCTTTCTTT.

This clonotype appeared a single time. The genes are TRBV6-5 and TRBJ2-2, with D unclear. The germline CDR1 and CDR2 sequences are MNHEY and SVGAGI. The CDR3 is made up of 14 amino acids. The CDR3 spells CGVKYDGNTGELFF. CDR3 DNA sequence: TGTGGCGTAAAGTATGACGGAAACACCGGGGAGCTGTTTTTT.

This chain links TRBV25-1 with TRBJ1-2, with unresolved D. The V gene lost 6 bases and the J gene lost 4 bases, with 12 bases spanning the gap. In germline, CDR1 is MGHDK, CDR2 SYGVNS. The CDR3 length is 13 residues. CDR3 residues: CASRQASGYGYTF. CDR3 nucleotide sequence: TGTGCCAGCAGGCAGGCCTCCGGCTATGGCTACACCTTC.

This CDR3 reads CAFQGDTEAFF. In DNA, the CDR3 is TGTGCCTTTCAGGGCGATACTGAAGCTTTCTTT. The rearrangement uses TRBV30 and TRBJ1-1; TRBD1 might be the D (5 bases). V lost 7 bases and J 5 bases, leaving 11 bases between the germline ends. CDR3 length: 11 amino acids. Per the germline V gene, CDR1 is GTSNPN and CDR2 is SVGIG (reference sequence).

This sequence joins TRBV30 and TRBJ1-2, with 11 bases that match TRBD1. Germline-derived CDR1 and CDR2 are GTSNPN and SVGIG (reference sequence). The CDR3 has 14 residues. The trim removed 4 bases at V and 7 bases at J, leaving 8 bases unmatched. The CDR3 bases are TGTGCCTGGATTCCAGGACAGGGGGCGGGTGGCTACACCTTC. It specifies CAWIPGQGAGGYTF.

This chain uses TRBV6-5 with TRBJ2-5; D tentatively reads TRBD1 or TRBD2 (5 bases each). The CDR3 covers 14 residues. V was shortened by 6 bases and J by 2 bases, with 13 bases between the two germline ends. Germline V gene sequence: CDR1 MNHEY, CDR2 SVGAGI. The CDR3 DNA sequence: TGTGCCAGCAGCCGACCGGGACGGCAAGAGACCCAGTACTTC. Its protein is CASSRPGRQETQYF.

The V gene is TRBV9, the J gene TRBJ1-3; D gene uncertain. Germline loops: CDR1 SGDLS, CDR2 YYNGEE. The CDR3 is 16 residues long. Trimming stripped 0 bases from V and 0 bases from J, with 10 bases between. CDR3 sequence (DNA): TGTGCCAGCAGCGTAGTAACAGTTTTCTCTGGAAACACCATATATTTT. Its protein is CASSVVTVFSGNTIYF.

This clonotype occurred once. The V and J genes are TRBV6-1 and TRBJ1-1; D might be TRBD1 (5 bases). In germline, CDR1 is MNHNS, CDR2 SASEGT. CDR3 size: 14 residues. Trimming took off 2 bases at V and 1 base at J, with 8 bases between the two ends. CDR3 residues: CASSETGPNTEAFF. CDR3 DNA sequence: TGTGCCAGCAGTGAAACAGGACCGAACACTGAAGCTTTCTTT.

The chain is built from TRBV12-3 or TRBV12-4 and TRBJ1-2, with a tentative D call TRBD1 (5 bases). The CDR3 runs to 14 residues. Trimming pared 6 bases from V and 1 base from J, leaving 12 bases between. The CDR3 sequence is CASSPTQVNYGYTF. In nucleotides, the CDR3 is TGTGCCAGCAGCCCAACACAGGTTAACTATGGCTACACCTTC.

This chain connects TRBV5-1 to TRBJ2-2, with 8 bases that match TRBD1. V gave up 4 bases and J gave up 2 bases; unmatched junction bases: 4. This CDR3 comprises 15 residues. Per germline, CDR1 SGHRS and CDR2 YFSETQ. The CDR3 DNA reads TGCGCCAGCAGCCGACAGGGGCGAAACACCGGGGAGCTGTTTTTT. Translation gives CASSRQGRNTGELFF.

As to this clonotype: The junction departs from germline at one end; a sequencing error may be responsible. The V gene is TRBV7-2, the J gene TRBJ2-1; 11 nucleotides match TRBD2. The CDR3 has 15 residues. Germline assignment: CDR1 SGHTA and CDR2 FQGNSA. The CDR3 region has the DNA TGTGCCAGCAGCTTAGGGTCCACTAGCGGGGGCCTCTCGCTCTTC. It is translated as CASSLGSTSGGLSLF.

The V gene is TRBV6-5, the J gene TRBJ2-7; D perhaps matches TRBD1 (6 bases). Trimming took 2 bases from V and 3 from J, leaving 11 bases between them. Per germline, CDR1 MNHEY and CDR2 SVGAGI. This CDR3 region has 14 residues. CDR3 sequence: CASSYAGANYEQYF. CDR3 DNA: TGTGCCAGCAGTTACGCAGGGGCCAACTACGAGCAGTACTTC.

This chain connects TRBV6-5 to TRBJ2-2; D is ambiguous. The germline CDR1 and CDR2 sequences are MNHEY and SVGAGI. Trimming removed 5 bases from V and 2 bases from J, with 0 bases in between. The length of the CDR3 is 11 residues. CDR3 amino acids: CASSNTGELFF. CDR3 nucleotide sequence: TGTGCCAGCAGTAACACCGGGGAGCTGTTTTTT.

The rearrangement uses TRBV7-9 and TRBJ1-5; D is undetermined. This CDR3 comprises 14 residues. Trimming stripped 5 bases from V and 2 bases from J, with 10 bases between. In germline, CDR1 is SEHNR, CDR2 FQNEAQ (reference sequence). CDR3 bases: TGTGCCAGCAGCGGAGCGGGAGGCAATCAGCCCCAGCATTTT. Translated: CASSGAGGNQPQHF.

The chain has TRBV19 and TRBJ2-7, with D possibly being TRBD1 (5 bases). V lost 4 bases and J 3 bases, leaving 10 bases between the germline ends. CDR1 LNHDA and CDR2 SQIVND come from the germline V gene (reference sequence). This CDR3 spans 13 amino acids. This chain's CDR3 is CASSSWGGYEQYF. DNA of the CDR3: TGTGCCAGTAGTAGCTGGGGCGGCTACGAGCAGTACTTC.

The chain uses TRBV10-2 and TRBJ2-3; D gene uncertain. V was trimmed by 5 bases and J by 6 bases, leaving 9 bases between them. Germline values: CDR1 WSHSY, CDR2 SAAADI. This CDR3 comprises 12 residues. CDR3 nucleotide sequence: TGCGCCAGCAGTAATTTGGGGGATACGCAGTATTTT. Translation: CASSNLGDTQYF.

The chain is built from TRBV4-3 and TRBJ2-7; 8 nucleotides align to TRBD1. Unmatched junction bases numbered 8, after V lost 0 bases and J lost 7 bases. Germline V gives CDR1 LGHNA, CDR2 YSLEER. This CDR3 region has 15 residues. The CDR3 loop is CASSQESGQGREQYF. The CDR3 nucleotides are TGCGCCAGCAGCCAAGAGTCCGGACAGGGAAGGGAGCAGTACTTC.

The rearrangement links TRBV18 to TRBJ2-5; TRBD2 aligns across 12 bases. Germline V gene data show CDR1 as KGHSH and CDR2 as LQKENI. The CDR3 length is 14 residues. V dropped 3 bases and J dropped 6; count of bases not matched to a gene: 2. The CDR3 DNA reads as TGTGCCAGCTCACCCACTAGCGGGGGGAAGACCCAGTACTTC. The encoded protein is CASSPTSGGKTQYF.

The V gene is TRBV5-1, the J gene TRBJ1-2; D uncertain. The CDR3 extends over 14 amino acids. The V end lost 6 bases, the J end lost 3 bases, and 15 bases lay between the germline ends. Germline V lookup: CDR1 SGHRS, CDR2 YFSETQ. CDR3 in amino acids: CASTLATGDYGYTF. CDR3 nucleotides: TGCGCCAGCACCCTAGCAACGGGCGACTATGGCTACACCTTC.

The rearrangement links TRBV7-9 to TRBJ1-2; 7 bases line up with TRBD1. Unmatched junction bases numbered 3, after V lost 1 base and J lost 4 bases. This CDR3 comprises 14 residues. Germline CDR1 and CDR2: SEHNR and FQNEAQ (reference sequence). The CDR3 region has the DNA TGTGCCAGCAGCTTAGACAGGGGTACCTATGGCTACACCTTC. Protein sequence: CASSLDRGTYGYTF.

CDR3 in amino acids: CASSYSRGTDTQYF. CDR3 in DNA: TGTGCCAGCAGTTACTCAAGGGGCACAGATACGCAGTATTTT. This rearrangement joins TRBV6-6 to TRBJ2-3; D is uncertain. CDR3 length: 14 amino acids. Germline V gene data show CDR1 as MNHNY and CDR2 as SVGAGI (reference sequence). Deletions cut 0 bases from V and 1 base from J, with 5 bases between.